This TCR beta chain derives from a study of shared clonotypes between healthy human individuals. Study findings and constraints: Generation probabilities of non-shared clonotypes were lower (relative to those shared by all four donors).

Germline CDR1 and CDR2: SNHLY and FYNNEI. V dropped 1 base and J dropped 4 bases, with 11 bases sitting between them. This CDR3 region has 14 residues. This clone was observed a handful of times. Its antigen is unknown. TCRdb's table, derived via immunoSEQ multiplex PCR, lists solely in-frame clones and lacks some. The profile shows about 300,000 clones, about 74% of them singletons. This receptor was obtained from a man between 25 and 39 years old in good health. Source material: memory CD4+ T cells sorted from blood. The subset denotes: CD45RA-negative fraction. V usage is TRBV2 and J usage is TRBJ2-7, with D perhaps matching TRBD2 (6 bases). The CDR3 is CASSEERGVYEQYF. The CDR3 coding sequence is TGTGCCAGCAGTGAAGAGCGCGGGGTGTACGAGCAGTACTTC.